This T cell receptor (beta chain) was observed in a study of OX40 agonist ivuxolimab in advanced cancers. About the study: With ivuxolimab, an agonistic anti-OX40 (CD134) antibody, patients were treated. The study enrolled dose-escalation patients with hepatocellular carcinoma, melanoma, renal cell or head and neck cancer. The study's findings and limits: On average, CD8+ T cells showed a greater number of expanded clones than CD4+.

About this clone: What it binds is unknown.

This CDR3 is 15 amino acids long. The germline CDR1 and CDR2 sequences are SEHNR and FQNEAQ (reference sequence). Trimming took off 2 bases at V and 2 bases at J, with 13 bases between the two ends. Data came from immunoSEQ multiplex PCR; TCRdb stores just in-frame clones and leaves some out. Among fewer than 30,000 clones listed, about 88% were seen once. The sequencing used CD4+ or CD8+ T cells sorted from blood, collected in a trial of the OX40 agonist ivuxolimab. This TCR was sampled from an adult with an advanced solid tumor such as melanoma, head and neck, liver or kidney cancer. The chain recombines TRBV7-9 with TRBJ2-7; TRBD2 might be the D (6 bases). The CDR3 nucleotides read TGTGCCAGCAGCTTAAGTACGGGAGCTACCTACGAGCAGTACTTC. Translation gives CASSLSTGATYEQYF.